This entry lists 28 T cell receptor beta chains sequenced from one sample in a study of blood T cell repertoires in COVID-19. Libraries were prepared by immunoSEQ multiplex PCR; TCRdb keeps only in-frame clonotypes and omits some of them. The sample lists around 95,000 clones; roughly 90% were seen once. Input material: peripheral blood. The receptors shown here come from a man between 50 and 59 years old with active COVID-19.

As DNA, the CDR3 is TGCAGCGTTGCCGGGGAGGGATACAATGAGCAGTTCTTC. It specifies CSVAGEGYNEQFF. The chain links TRBV29-1 to TRBJ2-1; 7 bases line up with TRBD2. The germline CDR1 and CDR2 sequences are SQVTM and ANQGSEA. Trimming removed 4 bases from V and 4 bases from J; junction bases left unmatched: 4. The length of the CDR3 is 13 residues.

V gene TRBV27 combines with J gene TRBJ2-5; a weak D match, TRBD2 (6 bases). Trimming took off 4 bases at V and 1 base at J, with 13 bases between the two ends. The CDR3 totals 15 residues. Germline-derived CDR1 and CDR2 are MNHEY and SMNVEV (reference sequence). The CDR3 nucleotides read TGTGCCAGCAGTTCCCGGGGAGCGGGCCAAGAGACCCAGTACTTC. The encoded protein is CASSSRGAGQETQYF.

The V call is TRBV7-8, the J call TRBJ2-5; D possibly corresponds to TRBD1 (7 bases). V was trimmed by 0 bases and J by 4 bases, leaving 18 bases between them. The CDR3 has 17 amino acids. The V gene's germline CDR1 is SGHVS and CDR2 FQNEAQ. The CDR3 sequence is CASSLATGGRGVETQYF. The CDR3 nucleotides are TGTGCCAGCAGCTTAGCGACCGGCGGCAGGGGGGTAGAGACCCAGTACTTC.

The rearrangement uses TRBV19 and TRBJ1-2; possible D gene TRBD1, 6 bases. The CDR3 sequence is 14 residues long. Looked up from germline, CDR1 is LNHDA and CDR2 is SQIVND (reference sequence). V was trimmed by 1 base and J by 2 bases, leaving 8 bases between them. CDR3 sequence: CASSIAQGNYGYTF. In nucleotides, the CDR3 is TGTGCCAGTAGTATAGCCCAGGGGAACTATGGCTACACCTTC.

V gene TRBV2 combines with J gene TRBJ2-1; 8 nucleotides match TRBD1. V shed 7 bases and J 4 bases; nucleotides not matched to a gene: 15. Germline CDR1 is SNHLY and CDR2 is FYNNEI. CDR3 length: 17 residues. DNA for the CDR3: TGTGCCAGCACGGAGGTACCGGGACAGGCAGGATACAATGAGCAGTTCTTC. Translated: CASTEVPGQAGYNEQFF.

J is TRBJ2-1 and V is TRBV6-5, with 10 bases fitting TRBD1. The CDR3 spans 15 residues. Germline V lookup: CDR1 MNHEY, CDR2 SVGAGI. V lost 2 bases, J lost 6 bases, and 4 bases stayed unmatched. The CDR3 DNA follows: TGTGCCAGCAGTTACCGACAGGGGGCGCCCAATGAGCAGTTCTTC. Its translation is CASSYRQGAPNEQFF.

The rearrangement links TRBV2 to TRBJ2-1; 7 nucleotides align to TRBD1. Germline V CDR1 and CDR2: SNHLY, FYNNEI. V shed 4 bases, J shed 2 bases, and the junction held 5 bases outside the gene matches. The CDR3 is 15 residues long. The CDR3 loop reads CASSVEQGTYNEQFF. The DNA for the CDR3 is TGTGCCAGCAGTGTAGAACAGGGGACCTACAATGAGCAGTTCTTC.

The chain uses TRBV7-9 and TRBJ2-3; 7 bases map to TRBD1. The V gene's germline CDR1 is SEHNR and CDR2 FQNEAQ (reference sequence). Trimming cost V 0 bases and J 7 bases; bases outside gene matches: 1. The CDR3 totals 13 residues. CDR3 nucleotide sequence: TGTGCCAGCAGCTTAGCAGGGGGCAATACGCAGTATTTT. As protein: CASSLAGGNTQYF.

The chain has TRBV6-1 and TRBJ2-3; TRBD2 matches at 15 bases. CDR3 size: 19 residues. Germline assignment: CDR1 MNHNS and CDR2 SASEGT. The J segment lost 5 bases and the V segment lost 2 bases, leaving 11 bases of the junction unmatched. The CDR3 nucleotides read TGTGCCAGCAGTGAAAGCCCCTGGACTAGCGGGAGGGTGGGAGATACGCAGTATTTT. Amino acid sequence: CASSESPWTSGRVGDTQYF.

This rearrangement joins TRBV24-1 to TRBJ2-7; unclear D gene. Germline V CDR1 and CDR2: KGHDR, SFDVKD. This CDR3 spans 10 amino acids. The V end was cut by 8 bases, the J end by 3 bases, with 4 bases between. The chain's CDR3 is CATIDYEQYV. CDR3 coding DNA: TGTGCCACCATAGACTACGAGCAGTACGTC.

J is TRBJ2-1 and V is TRBV29-1; 7 bases align to TRBD2. With 4 bases clipped from V and 6 bases from J, the junction kept 12 bases outside the gene matches. The CDR3 totals 15 residues. Germline loops: CDR1 SQVTM, CDR2 ANQGSEA. The CDR3 DNA sequence: TGCAGCGTTGGAAATTGGGAGGGACGGGTCAATGAGCAGTTCTTC. It codes for CSVGNWEGRVNEQFF.

The genes are TRBV5-6 and TRBJ1-2; a weak D match, TRBD1 (6 bases). V was trimmed by 4 bases and J by 8 bases, leaving 15 bases between them. This CDR3 spans 13 amino acids. Germline values: CDR1 SGHDT, CDR2 YYEEEE. The CDR3 loop reads CASSNRAIGGYTF. CDR3 nucleotide sequence: TGTGCCAGCAGCAACAGGGCGATTGGGGGCTACACCTTC.

This chain links TRBV5-4 with TRBJ2-1; 10 bases are shared with TRBD2. Trimming removed 2 bases from V and 9 bases from J; junction bases left unmatched: 5. Germline V CDR1 and CDR2: SGHNT, YYREEE (reference sequence). This CDR3 is 14 amino acids long. In nucleotides, the CDR3 is TGTGCCAGCAGCTTAAAATTAGCGGGAGGTGAGCAGTTCTTC. Translated: CASSLKLAGGEQFF.

The V gene is TRBV4-2, the J gene TRBJ2-6, with TRBD2 as a possible D gene (6 bases). CDR3 length: 16 residues. Germline V CDR1 and CDR2: LGHNA, YNFKEQ. Trimming cost V 0 bases and J 7 bases, with 13 bases left between them. CDR3: CASSQDGLAGANVLTF. For the CDR3, the DNA is TGTGCCAGCAGCCAAGATGGGCTGGCGGGAGCCAACGTCCTGACTTTC.

In this sample, this clone turned up a few times. The rearrangement uses TRBV5-4 and TRBJ2-5; 14 positions agree with TRBD2. Trimming at V came to 5 bases and at J to 2 bases, leaving 8 bases not matched to a gene. The germline CDR1 and CDR2 sequences are SGHNT and YYREEE (reference sequence). This CDR3 spans 17 amino acids. As DNA, the CDR3 is TGTGCCAGCAGGCGCGGGACTAGCGGGAGTCAACAAGAGACCCAGTACTTC. Amino acids: CASRRGTSGSQQETQYF.

V and J are TRBV7-9 and TRBJ1-1; no clear D gene. Per germline, CDR1 SEHNR and CDR2 FQNEAQ (reference sequence). The CDR3 loop spans 14 amino acids. The V and J ends lost 7 bases and 4 bases respectively, with 16 bases between them. CDR3 in DNA: TGTGCCAGCACTTATTCGGGTGAGACCACTGAAGCTTTCTTT. It codes for CASTYSGETTEAFF.

The chain combines TRBV9 with TRBJ1-3; maybe TRBD1 (5 bases). Per germline, CDR1 SGDLS and CDR2 YYNGEE. The CDR3 runs 13 residues. Trimming cost V 4 bases and J 1 base, with 6 bases left between them. CDR3 sequence reads: CASSQGSGNTIYF. CDR3 sequence (DNA): TGTGCCAGCAGCCAGGGTTCTGGAAACACCATATATTTT.

Note on this clone: The same CDR3 arises from other DNA sequences in this sample as well. The CDR3 here is CASSIAGNSPLHF. The CDR3 DNA follows: TGTGCCAGTAGTATTGCAGGGAATTCACCCCTCCACTTT. The rearrangement links TRBV19 to TRBJ1-6, with D perhaps TRBD1 (5 bases). The CDR3 covers 13 residues. Trimming left V 3 bases short and J 7 bases short, with 7 bases between. Germline CDR1 LNHDA, CDR2 SQIVND (reference sequence).

The chain carries TRBV21-1 and TRBJ2-1; the DNA was not used to check the table's D call, TRBD2. TRBV21-1 corresponds to a pseudogene. The CDR3 runs to 18 residues. Written as DNA, the CDR3 is TGTGCCAGCAGCAAAGAACTTGGCCTAGCGGGATGGGGGTATGAGCAGTTCTTC. Its translation: CASSKELGLAGWGYEQFF.

This chain connects TRBV11-3 to TRBJ2-1, with 10 bases lining up with TRBD2. Germline V lookup: CDR1 SGHNT, CDR2 YENEEA. With V trimmed by 3 bases and J by 9 bases, 5 bases remained unmatched. There are 14 residues in the CDR3. This CDR3 is CASSFPSGSIEQFF. CDR3 DNA sequence: TGTGCCAGCAGCTTTCCTAGCGGGAGTATTGAGCAGTTCTTC.

This clone was detected only once. This chain uses TRBV10-1 with TRBJ2-2; D is possibly TRBD2 (7 bases). Deletions cut 2 bases from V and 5 bases from J, with 15 bases between. This CDR3 is 16 amino acids long. The V gene's germline CDR1 is WNHNN and CDR2 SYGVQD (reference sequence). The CDR3 nucleotides are TGCGCCAGCAGTGAGACGGTGGGGGGGCCTACCGGGGAGCTGTTTTTT. Protein: CASSETVGGPTGELFF.

This rearrangement joins TRBV7-2 to TRBJ1-2, with TRBD1 matching over 7 bases. The CDR3 has 13 residues. The trim removed 5 bases at V and 4 bases at J, leaving 4 bases unmatched. Per germline, CDR1 SGHTA and CDR2 FQGNSA. CDR3 residues: CASSPRQGYGYTF. The CDR3 region has the DNA TGTGCCAGCAGCCCGCGACAGGGCTATGGCTACACCTTC.

CDR3 in DNA: TGTGCCAGCAGCTACGGGACAGGGATAACCGGGGAGCTGTTTTTT. Translation: CASSYGTGITGELFF. The chain combines TRBV3-1 (or the pseudogene TRBV3-2) with TRBJ2-2; the match to TRBD1 covers 9 bases. CDR1 is LGHDT and CDR2 is YNNKEL in the germline V gene (reference sequence). Trimming removed 5 bases from V and 5 bases from J; junction bases left unmatched: 6. The CDR3 sequence is 15 residues long.

V usage is TRBV3-1 (or the pseudogene TRBV3-2) and J usage is TRBJ2-5, with 8 nucleotides matching TRBD1. Germline V gene sequence: CDR1 LGHDT, CDR2 YNNKEL (reference sequence). J was trimmed by 5 bases and V by 3 bases; bases with no gene match: 5. This CDR3 has 14 amino acids. The CDR3 coding sequence is TGTGCCAGCAGCCACCGACAGGGGAGGGAGACCCAGTACTTC. Amino acids: CASSHRQGRETQYF.

This clone was detected only a few times. V usage is TRBV4-1 and J usage is TRBJ2-1, with a weak D call TRBD2 (6 bases). This CDR3 comprises 15 residues. Trimming pared 4 bases from V and 2 bases from J, leaving 12 bases between. Looked up from germline, CDR1 is MGHRA and CDR2 is YSYEKL. Here the CDR3 reads CASSPGGGAYNEQFF. The CDR3 bases are TGCGCCAGCAGCCCCGGTGGAGGGGCCTACAATGAGCAGTTCTTC.

The chain carries TRBV19 and TRBJ1-5; possibly TRBD1 for D (5 bases). V was pared by 5 bases and J by 4 bases, with 9 bases between. From germline, CDR1 is LNHDA and CDR2 SQIVND (reference sequence). The CDR3 sequence is 13 residues long. In DNA form, the CDR3 reads TGTGCCAGTAGTTATCAGGGAAATCAGCCCCAGCATTTT. It specifies CASSYQGNQPQHF.

The rearrangement uses TRBV2 and TRBJ1-2; tentative D call: TRBD1 (6 bases). With 3 bases removed from V and 7 bases from J, the gap between germline ends came to 15 bases. This CDR3 comprises 14 residues. CDR1 SNHLY and CDR2 FYNNEI come from the germline V gene. The DNA of the CDR3 is TGTGCCAGCAGTGACCACAGGGTTGGGTCTGGCTACACCTTC. Its protein is CASSDHRVGSGYTF.

This chain connects TRBV6-1 to TRBJ2-7; the D gene is possibly TRBD2 (5 bases). Germline V lookup: CDR1 MNHNS, CDR2 SASEGT. The CDR3 contains 13 residues. Trimming removed 1 base from V and 9 bases from J, with 13 bases in between. This CDR3 is CASSEVPTAGQYV. The CDR3, as DNA: TGTGCCAGCAGTGAAGTCCCCACGGCGGGGCAGTACGTC.